This entry features one T cell receptor beta chain sequence. Its antigen is still unknown. The record has no base qualities; no much larger clone is one base away. This sample is drawn from a study of a mutant IDH1 vaccine in newly diagnosed glioma (dated by TCRdb to the early 2020s). About the study as a whole: Patients received eight vaccinations in weeks 1, 3, 5, 7, 11, 15, 19 and 23, corresponding to visits V03 through V10. Vaccination began 4-6 weeks after radiotherapy alone, or alongside temozolomide cycles in the chemotherapy-containing groups. Of the roughly 32 patients who were treated, about 62% were male and approximately 38% were female, and the mean age was roughly 40 years. Prior to enrollment, patients had been given standard therapy consisting of radiotherapy alone, temozolomide alone, or radiochemotherapy with temozolomide, with the combination given to most patients. Peripheral blood was collected at six visits: V03 (baseline), V05, V07, V10, V12 and V13. Longitudinal TCRB deep sequencing was done for about two dozen treated patients, wherever samples were available for exploratory analyses.

Receptors were amplified or captured by the immunoSEQ multiplex PCR assay. Rearranged TCR beta chain sequences were amplified using the hsTCRB Kit according to the manufacturer's protocol. Sequencing of TCRB libraries was carried out on an Illumina MiSeq. The paper's processing steps were these. The kit vendor's proprietary platform handled demultiplexing, trimming and gene mapping. What TCRdb holds here is the immuneACCESS table cut down to in-frame rearrangements. Part of the clones is not present; checked against another copy, under half of the missing clones reflect an unresolved V gene, and the others are unexplained. Clone size and the V and J calls come from that table; the DNA yielded D and trimming. This sample is represented by about 30,000 clones; just under 80% of them were singletons. The ten largest clones capture roughly 22% of the sample. The time point label corresponds to: week 11, during vaccination. A 20-mer mutant IDH1 peptide at 300 micrograms in Montanide made up each vaccine dose, which was injected subcutaneously together with topical imiquimod. Newly diagnosed WHO grade 3 or 4 IDH1-mutant astrocytomas showing loss of nuclear ATRX were present in the donors. The samples were drawn from NOA16, a multicentre, single-arm, open-label phase I trial in Germany that tested a mutant IDH1 peptide vaccine in humans for the first time. Genomic DNA for TCRB sequencing was extracted from EDTA blood using the DNeasy Blood and Tissue Kit.

The research as a whole found: The authors noted that analyses of patient blood samples could not be reproduced because of sample limitations. Pseudoprogression appeared unrelated to alterations in the top peripheral T cell clonotypes detected by TCRB sequencing. PBMC samples for TCRB deep sequencing were selected based on availability. Immune responses induced by the vaccine were seen in roughly 92% of patients across multiple MHC alleles.

Trimming at the junction amounts to 3 bases on V and 7 bases on J, and the germline ends lie 19 bases apart. Measured from the cysteine to the phenylalanine, the CDR3 is 16 residues long. Just CDR3 DNA is preserved here, 48 bases in frame from base 1. The germline V gene sets CDR1 to KGHSH and CDR2 to LQKENI. This receptor was obtained from a man aged 25-45 years with glioma. The specimen comprised PBMCs, sampled from a glioma patient whose treatment included an IDH1 peptide vaccine. The rearranged chain carries TRBV18 and TRBJ1-5; a tentative D match to TRBD1 spans 6 bases. The CDR3 protein: CASSPVGRGGRQPQHF. The bases read TGTGCCAGCTCACCGGTGGGCAGGGGCGGACGGCAGCCCCAGCATTTT.